This record looks at one T cell receptor (beta chain) sequence and its context. Authors' methods: Amplification with reference gene primers provided the estimates of nucleated cell counts. Profiled with immunoSEQ multiplex PCR; TCRdb holds only in-frame clones, not every one. The V and J calls and clone size come from that table; D and trimming were worked out from the DNA. Among over 100,000 clones listed, 80% were seen once. The data originate from a study of blood T cell repertoires in COVID-19. The wider study: COVID-19 samples from acute and convalescent phases originated in the United States, Italy and Spain. The analysed material was cDNA or gDNA that came from T cells, B-cell-depleted T cells, or PBMCs.

The origin of this receptor is a human donor in a cohort sampled during active or convalescent COVID-19. The material sequenced was peripheral blood.

In DNA form, the CDR3 reads TGTGCCAGCAGGGGAAGACAGGGATCTTCCTCCACCGGGGAGCTGTTTTTT. Residues: CASRGRQGSSSTGELFF. This chain uses TRBV11-2 with TRBJ2-2; 7 bases fit TRBD1. V lost 6 bases to trimming and J lost 4 bases; unmatched junction nucleotides: 14. CDR1 and CDR2 (germline): SGHAT, FQNNGV. This CDR3 is 17 amino acids long.